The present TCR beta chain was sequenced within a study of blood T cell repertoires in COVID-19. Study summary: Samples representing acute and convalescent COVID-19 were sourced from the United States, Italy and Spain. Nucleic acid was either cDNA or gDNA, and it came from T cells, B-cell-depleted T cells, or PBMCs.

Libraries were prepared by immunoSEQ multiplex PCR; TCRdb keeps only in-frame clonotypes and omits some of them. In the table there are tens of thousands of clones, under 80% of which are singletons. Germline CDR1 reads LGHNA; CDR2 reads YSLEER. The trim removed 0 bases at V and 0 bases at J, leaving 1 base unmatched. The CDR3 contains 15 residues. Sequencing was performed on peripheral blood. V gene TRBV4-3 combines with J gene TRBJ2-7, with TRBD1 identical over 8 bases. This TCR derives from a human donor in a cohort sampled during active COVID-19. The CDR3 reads CASSQETGGSYEQYF. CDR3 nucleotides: TGCGCCAGCAGCCAAGAAACAGGGGGCTCCTACGAGCAGTACTTC.